The present T cell receptor beta chain was sequenced within a study of cytomegalovirus exposure and HLA in healthy donors. Study at large: Falling in the Caucasian-associated ancestry cluster were about 80% of 350 to 400 genotyped donors.

Looked up from germline, CDR1 is SNHLY and CDR2 is FYNNEI. V lost 10 bases to trimming and J lost 5 bases; unmatched junction nucleotides: 16. The CDR3 spans 16 residues. Notes on this clone: As yet, its antigen is unknown.

Regarding the study as a whole: An Asian-associated ancestry cluster reportedly showed fewer N-insertions than the approximately 670-donor mean in a later analysis.

PCR was performed using 60 Vbeta and 13 Jbeta primers. Data came from immunoSEQ multiplex PCR; TCRdb stores just in-frame clones and leaves some out. The sample has approximately 79,000 clones, about 78% seen once. The receptor's source is a male donor in good health and CMV-seropositive. The sample taken for sequencing was PBMCs. The chain carries TRBV2 and TRBJ2-1, with 8 bases fitting TRBD1. CDR3 coding DNA: TGTGCCATTTCAGGGGGCGCGGGGAACTTTGACAATGAGCAGTTCTTC. This translates into CAISGGAGNFDNEQFF.